Here is one T cell receptor beta chain with its context. The investigators split CD4+ cells into a CD45RA+ naive subset and a CD45RA-negative memory subset. This specimen belongs to a study of shared clonotypes between healthy human individuals. V was clipped by 1 base and J by 3 bases, with 8 bases between them. In germline, CDR1 is LNHDA, CDR2 SQIVND (reference sequence). The CDR3 runs to 14 residues. Here immunoSEQ multiplex PCR was the method, and the copy in TCRdb shows in-frame clones only, minus some. This sample carries about 2.3 million clones, over 85% of them seen once, and the ten largest clones take under 0.45%.

The receptor was derived from a man between 18 and 29 years old in good health. Some clones in this sample may be carry-over from other donors' samples. The specimen sequenced was naive CD4+ T cells from PBMCs. Subset specified: CD45RA+ positively selected. This sequence joins TRBV19 and TRBJ2-3; no clear D gene. CDR3 residues: CASSIGAITDTQYF. DNA for the CDR3: TGTGCCAGTAGTATAGGAGCGATTACAGATACGCAGTATTTT.